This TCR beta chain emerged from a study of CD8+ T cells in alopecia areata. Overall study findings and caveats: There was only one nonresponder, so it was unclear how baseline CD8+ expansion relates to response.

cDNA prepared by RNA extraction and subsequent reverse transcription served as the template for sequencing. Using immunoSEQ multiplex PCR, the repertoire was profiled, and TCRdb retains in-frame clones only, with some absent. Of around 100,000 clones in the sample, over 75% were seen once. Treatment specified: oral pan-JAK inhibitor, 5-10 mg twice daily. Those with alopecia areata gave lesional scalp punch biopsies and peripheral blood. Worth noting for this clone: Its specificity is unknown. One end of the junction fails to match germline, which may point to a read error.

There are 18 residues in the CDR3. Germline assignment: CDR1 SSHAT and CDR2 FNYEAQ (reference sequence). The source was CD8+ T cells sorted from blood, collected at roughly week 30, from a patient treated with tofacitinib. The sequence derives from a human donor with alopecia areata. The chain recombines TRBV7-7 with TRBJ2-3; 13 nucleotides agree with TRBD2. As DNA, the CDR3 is TGTGCTAGCAGCCCAGGTGGGAGGACTAGCGGGAGCCCCGATACGCAGTATTTT. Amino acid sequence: CASSPGGRTSGSPDTQYF.